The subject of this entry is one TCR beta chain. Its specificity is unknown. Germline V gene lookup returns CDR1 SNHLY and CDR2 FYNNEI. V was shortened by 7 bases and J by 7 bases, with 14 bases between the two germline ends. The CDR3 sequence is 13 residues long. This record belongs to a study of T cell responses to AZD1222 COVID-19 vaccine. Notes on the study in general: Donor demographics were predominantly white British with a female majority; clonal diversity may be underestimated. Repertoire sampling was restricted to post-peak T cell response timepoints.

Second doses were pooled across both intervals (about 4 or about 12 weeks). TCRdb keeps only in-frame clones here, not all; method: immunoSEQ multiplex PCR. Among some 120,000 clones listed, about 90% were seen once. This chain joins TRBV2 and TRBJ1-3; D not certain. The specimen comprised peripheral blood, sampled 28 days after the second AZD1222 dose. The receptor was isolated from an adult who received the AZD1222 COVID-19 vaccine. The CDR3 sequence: CASKALPTNTIYF. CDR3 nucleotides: TGTGCCAGCAAGGCCCTACCGACGAACACCATATATTTT.